This T cell receptor beta chain was sequenced during a study of Ad26.COV2.S vaccination and SARS-CoV-2 variants. Background on the study: Enrollment placed the donor in the COV1001 Ad26.COV2.S trial arm. Dosing was one shot or two shots 56 days apart.

V shed 4 bases and J 5 bases; nucleotides not matched to a gene: 1. The V gene's germline CDR1 is SGHNT and CDR2 YYREEE (reference sequence). The CDR3 covers 14 residues. This clone was seen just once. As yet, its antigen is unknown. Treatment of the sample: some 20 received Ad26.COV2.S at low or high dose, single or two shots; about 5 received placebo; per-sample allocation not given. Sampling took place 63 days after the first vaccine or placebo injection. The study, taken as a whole, reports: TCR breadth and depth estimates may have understated total T cell responses. Non-spike TCR breadth showed similarity between vaccine and placebo recipients.

TCRdb's table, derived via immunoSEQ multiplex PCR, lists solely in-frame clones and lacks some. Of approximately 420,000 clones listed, approximately 87% are singletons. This sample comprised peripheral blood, obtained in a trial of Ad26.COV2.S vaccine versus placebo. The sequence was collected from a person aged 18-65 years who received the Ad26.COV2.S COVID-19 vaccine or a placebo. The chain carries TRBV5-4 and TRBJ1-6, with 9 bases that match TRBD1. As DNA, the CDR3 is TGTGCCAGCAGCCGGACAGGGGATAATTCACCCCTCCACTTT. It encodes CASSRTGDNSPLHF.